Each of the 30 T cell receptor beta chains below was sequenced from the same sample in a study of spatial heterogeneity in lung cancer. Specified time point: sample taken at primary tumor resection. Frozen PBMC, nontumor lung or tumor provided whole RNA, which was sequenced unsorted. From the 5' RACE reads, TCRdb called clonotypes with MiXCR, one entry per CDR3 protein. The table lists around 63,000 distinct CDR3 sequences, 7.5% to 8.5% of them singletons. The sequences come from PBMCs, collected at surgery. All receptors derive from a female donor with early-stage non-small cell lung cancer.

This clonotype was counted only a few times. The chain combines TRBV7-2 with TRBJ2-1; no reliable D call. V lost 2 bases, J lost 6 bases, and 8 bases lay in between. CDR1 SGHTA and CDR2 FQGNSA come from the germline V gene. The CDR3 spans 13 residues. CDR3 protein: CASSLLGSNEQFF. The CDR3 DNA reads as TGTGCCAGCAGCTTACTGGGGTCCAATGAGCAGTTCTTC.

This clonotype was seen only a few times. The V gene is TRBV12-3 or TRBV12-4, the J gene TRBJ1-6, with TRBD1 matching 8 bases. Trimming took 6 bases from V and 7 from J; bases not matched to a gene: 11. The CDR3 loop spans 16 amino acids. This CDR3 is CASSPRTGIENSPLHF. The CDR3 nucleotides read TGTGCCAGCAGCCCCCGGACAGGGATCGAAAATTCACCCCTCCACTTT.

This clonotype was counted only a few times. The V and J genes are TRBV6-1 and TRBJ1-2; the D is unclear. V was pared by 6 bases and J by 5 bases, with 7 bases between. Germline values: CDR1 MNHNS, CDR2 SASEGT. The CDR3 extends over 11 amino acids. In DNA, the CDR3 is TGTGCCAGCAGCCTCTTGTATGGCTACACCTTC. Residues: CASSLLYGYTF.

This clonotype has ten or more counts. The chain employs TRBV9 and TRBJ2-3, with 9 nucleotides matching TRBD2. The V gene end was trimmed by 0 bases and the J gene end by 1 base; junction bases not matched to a gene: 0. Germline assignment: CDR1 SGDLS and CDR2 YYNGEE. This CDR3 contains 15 residues. The CDR3 protein is CASSVGTSGTDTQYF. The CDR3 DNA reads TGTGCCAGCAGCGTAGGGACTAGCGGCACAGATACGCAGTATTTT.

This clonotype was observed a handful of times. J is TRBJ1-5 and V is TRBV18; D is possibly TRBD1 (6 bases). V dropped 3 bases and J dropped 5 bases, with 14 bases sitting between them. The CDR3 contains 15 residues. Per germline, CDR1 KGHSH and CDR2 LQKENI. The CDR3 DNA sequence: TGTGCCAGCTCACCGCAAAGGGGGACCGATCAGCCCCAGCATTTT. Protein: CASSPQRGTDQPQHF.

This clonotype was seen only a few times. V gene TRBV28 combines with J gene TRBJ2-2; D gene unclear. The V and J ends lost 2 bases and 1 base respectively, with 8 bases between them. Germline CDR1 and CDR2: MDHEN and SYDVKM. This CDR3 comprises 15 residues. The CDR3 DNA reads TGTGCCAGCAGTTTAAACAGCATGAACACCGGGGAGCTGTTTTTT. Amino acids: CASSLNSMNTGELFF.

This clonotype was seen only a few times. The gene calls are TRBV28 and TRBJ2-5; possible D gene TRBD2, 7 bases. In germline, CDR1 is MDHEN, CDR2 SYDVKM. There are 15 residues in the CDR3. Trimming left V 6 bases short and J 5 bases short, with 19 bases between. As DNA, the CDR3 is TGTGCCAGCAGCAACACAGGGAAGGGGGGGGAGACCCAGTACTTC. Its translation: CASSNTGKGGETQYF. The whole variable domain, remainder taken from reference TRBV28 and TRBJ2-5, is DVKVTQSSRYLVKRTGEKVFLECVQDMDHENMFWYRQDPGLGLRLIYFSYDVKMKEKGDIPEGYSVSREKKERFSLILESASTNQTSMYLCASSNTGKGGETQYFGPGTRLLVL.

This clonotype was found many times. This chain links TRBV3-1 with TRBJ2-2; D is unclear. The CDR3 totals 12 residues. Trimming pared 4 bases from V and 2 bases from J, leaving 2 bases between. Per the germline V gene, CDR1 is LGHDT and CDR2 is YNNKEL (reference sequence). In DNA, the CDR3 is TGTGCCAGCAGCCGTAACACCGGGGAGCTGTTTTTT. It is translated as CASSRNTGELFF. The full variable domain, completed using reference TRBV3-1 and TRBJ2-2, is DTAVSQTPKYLVTQMGNDKSIKCEQNLGHDTMYWYKQDSKKFLKIMFSYNNKELIINETVPNRFSPKSPDKAHLNLHINSLELGDSAVYFCASSRNTGELFFGEGSRLTVL.

This clonotype was observed a handful of times. This chain joins TRBV24-1 and TRBJ1-1; D not resolved. Per germline, CDR1 KGHDR and CDR2 SFDVKD. CDR3 length equals 14 residues. V dropped 3 bases and J dropped 1 base, with 8 bases sitting between them. In nucleotides, the CDR3 is TGTGCCACCAGTGATGAGGGCACGAACACTGAAGCTTTCTTT. This encodes CATSDEGTNTEAFF.

In its sample, this clonotype was seen a few times. The chain employs TRBV5-5 and TRBJ1-5; D not resolved. CDR3 length: 16 residues. Trimming removed 0 bases from V and 1 base from J, with 11 bases in between. Germline V lookup: CDR1 SGHKS, CDR2 YYEKEE (reference sequence). CDR3 residues: CASSLGVGDSNQPQHF. The DNA for the CDR3 is TGTGCCAGCAGCTTGGGGGTAGGAGACAGCAATCAGCCCCAGCATTTT.

This clonotype was counted between two and nine times. The gene calls are TRBV11-2 and TRBJ2-3, with 8 bases lining up with TRBD2. After removal of 1 base from V and 7 bases from J, the junction contained 4 bases not matched to a gene. The CDR3 covers 14 residues. Germline V CDR1 and CDR2: SGHAT, FQNNGV. CDR3 nucleotide sequence: TGTGCCAGCAGCTTAGGAGGGACTAGACATACGCAGTATTTT. Amino acid sequence: CASSLGGTRHTQYF.

This clonotype was found a few times. This sequence joins TRBV12-3 or TRBV12-4 and TRBJ1-1, with no clear D. CDR3 length: 13 residues. Trimming removed 2 bases from V and 0 bases from J, with 4 bases in between. The CDR3 nucleotides are TGTGCCAGCAGTTTACAGATGAACACTGAAGCTTTCTTT. Protein sequence: CASSLQMNTEAFF.

A few counts support this clonotype. This sequence joins TRBV6-6 and TRBJ2-5; a weak D match, TRBD1 (5 bases). The CDR3 is made up of 14 amino acids. V was cut by 0 bases and J by 5 bases, with 10 bases left in between. Germline V lookup: CDR1 MNHNY, CDR2 SVGAGI (reference sequence). The CDR3 sequence is CASSYSQGRETQYF. The CDR3 DNA follows: TGTGCCAGCAGTTACTCGCAGGGAAGGGAGACCCAGTACTTC.

As DNA, the CDR3 is TGCAGTGCCCGAAGGACAGGCCCTAATTCACCCCTCCACTTT. It specifies CSARRTGPNSPLHF. The chain employs TRBV20-1 and TRBJ1-6; 7 positions agree with TRBD1. This CDR3 is built from 14 residues. V was pared by 6 bases and J by 6 bases, with 8 bases of the junction left unmatched. Germline V lookup: CDR1 DFQATT, CDR2 SNEGSKA (reference sequence).

This clonotype was observed a handful of times. V usage is TRBV3-1 and J usage is TRBJ2-3; maybe TRBD2 (6 bases). The CDR3 consists of 14 residues. The V end was cut by 6 bases, the J end by 2 bases, with 12 bases between. Per the germline V gene, CDR1 is LGHDT and CDR2 is YNNKEL (reference sequence). The CDR3 DNA is TGTGCCAGCAGTACCGGACTACACACAGATACGCAGTATTTT. It translates to CASSTGLHTDTQYF.

This chain connects TRBV20-1 to TRBJ1-1, with D tentatively TRBD1 (6 bases). V dropped 6 bases and J dropped 1 base, with 15 bases sitting between them. This CDR3 is built from 14 residues. Germline V lookup: CDR1 DFQATT, CDR2 SNEGSKA (reference sequence). The CDR3 here is CSAQYWGANTEAFF. The DNA for the CDR3 is TGCAGTGCCCAATACTGGGGGGCGAACACTGAAGCTTTCTTT.

This clonotype came up many times. The V gene is TRBV10-3, the J gene TRBJ2-7, with D possibly TRBD1 on 6 matching bases. Germline V CDR1 and CDR2: ENHRY, SYGVKD. This CDR3 has 13 amino acids. CDR3 sequence: CAIRGPDATGLAV. The CDR3 DNA sequence: TGTGCCATCAGGGGCCCCGACGCGACAGGCCTAGCCGTC.

This clonotype was counted many times. The chain has TRBV9 and TRBJ1-2, with a weak D call TRBD1 (6 bases). Germline values: CDR1 SGDLS, CDR2 YYNGEE. Trimming took 4 bases from V and 4 from J, leaving 17 bases between them. The CDR3 is made up of 15 amino acids. The CDR3 region is CASSKTGKRTYGYTF. CDR3 sequence (DNA): TGTGCCAGCAGCAAAACAGGGAAAAGGACCTATGGCTACACCTTC.

The chain recombines TRBV7-2 with TRBJ2-3; D not certain. V lost 4 bases and J lost 1, with 12 bases in between. Germline CDR1 reads SGHTA; CDR2 reads FQGNSA. CDR3 length equals 15 residues. The DNA for the CDR3 is TGTGCCAGCAGCTGGGCAGCGTCTGGCACAGATACGCAGTATTTT. Translating it yields CASSWAASGTDTQYF. The whole variable domain, filled in from reference TRBV7-2 and TRBJ2-3, reads GAGVSQSPSNKVTEKGKDVELRCDPISGHTALYWYRQSLGQGLEFLIYFQGNSAPDKSGLPSDRFSAERTGGSVSTLTIQRTQQEDSAVYLCASSWAASGTDTQYFGPGTRLTVL.

Only a few counts were recorded for this clonotype. Here the CDR3 reads CASSLTGVSSTDTQYF. CDR3 DNA: TGCGCCAGCAGCTTGACGGGGGTATCAAGCACAGATACGCAGTATTTT. The rearrangement joins TRBV5-1 to TRBJ2-3; possibly TRBD2 for D (6 bases). Between the trimmed V and J ends, which lost 1 base and 0 bases, there was a span of 12 bases. The CDR3 spans 16 residues. Germline V lookup: CDR1 SGHRS, CDR2 YFSETQ.

Many counts were recorded for this clonotype. V usage is TRBV3-1 and J usage is TRBJ1-1, with D unresolved. This CDR3 contains 14 residues. Trimming took off 0 bases at V and 11 bases at J, with 16 bases between the two ends. CDR1 and CDR2 from the germline V gene are LGHDT and YNNKEL (reference sequence). The DNA of the CDR3 is TGTGCCAGCAGCCAAGAAAAGAACCGTCCTTTGGCTTTCTTT. Protein product: CASSQEKNRPLAFF.

The chain joins TRBV5-1 to TRBJ1-2, with a tentative D call TRBD1 (5 bases). V was clipped by 3 bases and J by 4 bases, with 16 bases between them. The germline CDR1 and CDR2 sequences are SGHRS and YFSETQ. This CDR3 is built from 15 residues. CDR3 protein: CASSSSGTGGYGYTF. In nucleotides, the CDR3 is TGCGCCAGCAGCTCGTCCGGGACCGGTGGCTATGGCTACACCTTC.

This clonotype was detected many times. The chain combines TRBV20-1 with TRBJ1-5; the D is unclear. The CDR3 covers 16 residues. Trimming left V 4 bases short and J 1 base short, with 17 bases between. CDR1 and CDR2 from the germline V gene are DFQATT and SNEGSKA (reference sequence). The CDR3 here is CSAKSNLRRSNQPQHF. The CDR3 DNA is TGCAGTGCTAAGAGCAACCTCAGAAGGAGCAATCAGCCCCAGCATTTT.

The chain has TRBV11-2 and TRBJ2-4; D not certain. The CDR3 sequence is 14 residues long. Germline CDR1 reads SGHAT; CDR2 reads FQNNGV. Deletions cut 4 bases from V and 0 bases from J, with 7 bases between. The CDR3: CASSSPLAKNIQYF. CDR3 in DNA: TGTGCCAGCAGCTCCCCCTTAGCCAAAAACATTCAGTACTTC.

The chain couples TRBV7-3 to TRBJ2-1; 9 bases are a match to TRBD2. The CDR3 runs to 19 residues. Germline values: CDR1 SGHTA, CDR2 FQGTGA. The trim removed 2 bases at V and 0 bases at J, leaving 11 bases unmatched. For the CDR3, the DNA is TGTGCCAGCAGCTTACTTTCTAGCGGGGTTGGGCTCTCCTACAATGAGCAGTTCTTC. It encodes CASSLLSSGVGLSYNEQFF.

This clonotype was counted at least ten times. V is TRBV9 and J is TRBJ1-6; D is uncertain. Germline CDR1 reads SGDLS; CDR2 reads YYNGEE. The CDR3 loop spans 15 amino acids. The ends were cut back, 0 bases at V and 9 bases at J, with 13 bases in the middle. The CDR3 protein is CASSVDTRGISPLHF. The CDR3 DNA is TGTGCCAGCAGCGTAGACACACGCGGGATTTCACCCCTCCACTTT. The entire variable domain, with the rest obtained from reference TRBV9 and TRBJ1-6, is as follows: DSGVTQTPKHLITATGQRVTLRCSPRSGDLSVYWYQQSLDQGLQFLIQYYNGEERAKGNILERFSAQQFPDLHSELNLSSLELGDSALYFCASSVDTRGISPLHFGNGTRLTVT.

In this sample, this clonotype turned up a few times. The rearrangement joins TRBV5-5 to TRBJ2-6, with a possible D match to TRBD1 (5 bases). CDR1 is SGHKS, CDR2 YYEKEE, per germline (reference sequence). Trimming took 0 bases from V and 0 from J, leaving 7 bases between them. CDR3 length: 16 residues. CDR3: CASSLADSSGANVLTF. The DNA for the CDR3 is TGTGCCAGCAGCTTGGCCGACAGCTCTGGGGCCAACGTCCTGACTTTC.

The rearrangement joins TRBV28 to TRBJ2-7, with 7 nucleotides matching TRBD1. Germline-derived CDR1 and CDR2 are MDHEN and SYDVKM. Trimming took 4 bases from V and 3 from J; bases not matched to a gene: 12. This CDR3 is 16 amino acids long. This chain's CDR3 is CASSSMRQGKGYEQYF. The CDR3 DNA reads as TGTGCCAGCAGTTCTATGAGACAGGGAAAGGGCTACGAGCAGTACTTC.

The chain joins TRBV6-2 or TRBV6-3 to TRBJ2-7; 7 nucleotides agree with TRBD1. CDR3 size: 12 residues. J lost 6 bases, V lost 5 bases, and 4 bases had no gene match. Germline V gene data show CDR1 as MNHEY and CDR2 as SVGEGT. For the CDR3, the DNA is TGTGCCAGCAGTCCCGGACAGGCCGAGCAGTACTTC. This encodes CASSPGQAEQYF.

There are a few counts of this clonotype. The V gene is TRBV7-9, the J gene TRBJ1-5; D remains ambiguous. V was pared by 5 bases and J by 0 bases, with 8 bases between. The CDR3 contains 14 residues. CDR1 and CDR2 (germline): SEHNR, FQNEAQ (reference sequence). The CDR3 is CASSRDTSNQPQHF. CDR3 DNA sequence: TGTGCCAGCAGCCGAGACACTAGCAATCAGCCCCAGCATTTT.